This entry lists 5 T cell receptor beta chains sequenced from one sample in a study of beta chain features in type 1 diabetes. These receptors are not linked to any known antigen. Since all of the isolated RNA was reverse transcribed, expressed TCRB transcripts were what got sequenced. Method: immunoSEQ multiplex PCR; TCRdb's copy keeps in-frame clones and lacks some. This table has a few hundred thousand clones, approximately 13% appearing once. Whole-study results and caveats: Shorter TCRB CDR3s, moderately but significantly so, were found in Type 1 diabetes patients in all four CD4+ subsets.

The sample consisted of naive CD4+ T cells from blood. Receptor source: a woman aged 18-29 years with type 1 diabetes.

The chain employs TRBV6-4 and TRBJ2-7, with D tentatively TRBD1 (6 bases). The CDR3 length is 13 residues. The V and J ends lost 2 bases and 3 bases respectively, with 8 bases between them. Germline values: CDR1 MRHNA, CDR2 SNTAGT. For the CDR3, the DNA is TGTGCCAGCAGTGACCAGGACAGCTACGAGCAGTACGTC. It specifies CASSDQDSYEQYV.

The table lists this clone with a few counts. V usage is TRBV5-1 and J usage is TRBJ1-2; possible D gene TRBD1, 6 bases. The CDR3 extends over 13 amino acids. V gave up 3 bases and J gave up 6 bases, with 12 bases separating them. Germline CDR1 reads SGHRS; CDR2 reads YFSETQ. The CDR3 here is CASSSGQVDGYTF. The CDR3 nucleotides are TGCGCCAGCAGCTCGGGACAAGTTGATGGCTACACCTTC.

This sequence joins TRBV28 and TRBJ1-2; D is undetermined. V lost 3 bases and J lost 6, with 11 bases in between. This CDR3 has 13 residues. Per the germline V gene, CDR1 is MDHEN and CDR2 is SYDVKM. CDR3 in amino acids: CASSLQQYDGYTF. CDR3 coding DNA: TGTGCCAGCAGTTTGCAACAGTACGATGGCTACACCTTC.

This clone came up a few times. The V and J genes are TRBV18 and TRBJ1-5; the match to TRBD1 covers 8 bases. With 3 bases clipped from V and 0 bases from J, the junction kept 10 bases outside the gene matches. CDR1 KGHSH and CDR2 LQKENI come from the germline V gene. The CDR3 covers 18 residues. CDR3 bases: TGTGCCAGCTCACCGGGACAGGCTAGTCCTTATAGCAATCAGCCCCAGCATTTT. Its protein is CASSPGQASPYSNQPQHF.

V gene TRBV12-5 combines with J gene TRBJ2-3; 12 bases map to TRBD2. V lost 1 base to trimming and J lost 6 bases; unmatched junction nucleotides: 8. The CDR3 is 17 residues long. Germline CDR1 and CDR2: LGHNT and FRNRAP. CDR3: CASGLGRLAGEGDTQYF. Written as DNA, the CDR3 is TGTGCTAGTGGTTTGGGCCGACTAGCGGGAGAGGGGGATACGCAGTATTTT.